The rows below give T cell receptor beta chains drawn from one sample of a study of CD8 T cell repertoires and HIV-1 epitope variants. Assay: immunoSEQ multiplex PCR; the TCRdb copy retains only in-frame clones and omits some. The sample lists more than 4,000 clones, around 67% occurring once. Their antigens are not known. The specimen sequenced was cultured CD8+ T cells derived from PBMCs. Receptors were obtained from a male donor with HIV. Both conserved end residues are part of each CDR3. Not every row has a clone size; where given, it reads once, few, many or a size class.

clone_size	v_call	j_call	cdr3_length	cdr3_aa
-	TRBV4-3	TRBJ2-1	19	CASSQALAGGLSSYNEQFF
-	TRBV19	TRBJ2-6	17	CASNQVASFSGANVLTF
once	TRBV7-2	TRBJ2-7	15	CASSLTTGDFYEQYF
-	TRBV7-9	TRBJ1-2	14	CASSPPGVIDGYTF
-	TRBV15	TRBJ2-7	14	CATSPFAGPYEQYF
once	TRBV9	TRBJ2-5	15	CASSVAGRHQETQYF
-	TRBV11-2	TRBJ2-1	14	CASSLGLADNEQFF
-	TRBV7-2	TRBJ2-3	13	CASSSQFTDTQYF
-	TRBV28	TRBJ1-1	15	CASSLRTDLNTEAFF
-	TRBV6-1	TRBJ2-7	15	CASSLRAGNPYEQYF
-	TRBV19	TRBJ1-2	13	CASSISANYGYTF
few	TRBV5-6	TRBJ1-1	14	CASSLGTGNTEAFF
-	TRBV7-2	TRBJ1-1	14	CASSRKNLNTEAFF
-	TRBV28	TRBJ2-2	16	CASSRTSGGNTGELFF
-	TRBV7-9	TRBJ2-7	15	CASSFASGEAHEQYF
few	TRBV6-1	TRBJ2-2	14	CASSDKGETGELFF
few	TRBV27	TRBJ1-3	15	CASRPGTGFGNTIYF
-	TRBV9	TRBJ2-1	15	CASSVFGSGNHEQFF
few	TRBV9	TRBJ2-3	14	CASKGTASTDTQYF
-	TRBV28	TRBJ2-1	12	CASSLDDHEQFF
-	TRBV10-3	TRBJ2-7	17	CAISELWSQGGPYEQYF
-	TRBV11-2	TRBJ2-7	15	CASSLDISGYYEQYF
few	TRBV11-2	TRBJ2-7	16	CASSDGQGFGSYEQYF
-	TRBV28	TRBJ2-7	13	CASSYGSSYEQYF
-	TRBV19	TRBJ1-1	13	CASRVQEYTEAFF
-	TRBV19	TRBJ2-3	15	CASSVLAQGTDTQYF
once	TRBV25-1	TRBJ1-1	14	CASSEAGSWTEAFF
-	TRBV4-2	TRBJ2-1	16	CASSRFVEQGANEQFF
-	TRBV19	TRBJ2-1	15	CASSIGTSGGNEQFF
few	TRBV7-9	TRBJ1-5	12	CASSLGNQPQHF
few	TRBV28	TRBJ1-2	14	CASSPSRTGGGYTF
-	TRBV11-2	TRBJ2-2	18	CASSFDPWEPANTGELFF
-	TRBV19	TRBJ1-1	16	CASSTTRRDMNTEAFF
-	TRBV7-8	TRBJ1-1	19	CASSLVATFLTGEDTEAFF
-	TRBV6-1	TRBJ2-3	15	CASSEGTGETDTQYF
few	TRBV4-3	TRBJ1-1	14	CASSRQQGGAEAFF
once	TRBV5-5	TRBJ2-3	14	CASSFVSGTDTQYF
-	TRBV4-2	TRBJ1-4	17	CASSQDEFGDRVLGVFF
-	TRBV7-2	TRBJ1-2	13	CASSPGTANGYTF
-	TRBV28	TRBJ1-1	13	CASTETGNTEAFF
few	TRBV4-1	TRBJ1-1	15	CASSQGEGMNTEAFF
once	TRBV28	TRBJ1-1	13	CASSFPTGTEAFF